The rows below give T cell receptor beta chains drawn from one sample of a study of memory CD4+ T cells and cytomegalovirus serostatus. Here immunoSEQ multiplex PCR was the method, and the copy in TCRdb shows in-frame clones only, minus some. The data contain tens of thousands of clones, 60% to 80% of them singletons. Sequencing was done on a sample of memory CD4+ T cells from blood. Receptors originate from an adult in good health and CMV-seronegative. Each CDR3 is given with its conserved first and last residue. The D gene is left open where the match is weak.

V gene	CDR3 length	D gene	J gene	CDR3 protein	CDR3 DNA
TRBV30	15	-	TRBJ1-6	CAWGGRTLWGSPLHF	TGTGCCTGGGGGGGCAGAACCCTTTGGGGTTCACCCCTCCACTTT
TRBV14	15	-	TRBJ1-6	CASSQPAGPNSPLHF	TGTGCCAGCAGCCAACCCGCAGGGCCAAATTCACCCCTCCACTTT
TRBV6-6	15	-	TRBJ1-5	CASREQGSRNQPQHF	TGTGCCAGCAGAGAACAGGGATCTCGCAATCAGCCCCAGCATTTT
TRBV6-1	12	-	TRBJ1-2	CASRGQRYGYTF	TGTGCCAGCAGAGGACAGCGCTATGGCTACACCTTC
TRBV18	17	TRBD1	TRBJ1-5	CTSSPGQGKTSNQPQHF	TGTACCAGCTCACCTGGACAGGGTAAGACGAGCAATCAGCCCCAGCATTTT
TRBV7-6	14	-	TRBJ1-1	CASSPSSTGTEAFF	TGTGCCAGCAGTCCGTCGTCGACTGGGACTGAAGCTTTCTTT
TRBV7-3	14	-	TRBJ2-7	CASSPGVVGYEQYF	TGTGCCAGCAGCCCGGGGGTAGTTGGCTACGAGCAGTACTTC
TRBV19	16	TRBD1	TRBJ2-7	CASSIGSGQTPYEQYF	TGTGCCAGTAGTATAGGGTCGGGACAGACGCCTTACGAGCAGTACTTC
TRBV18	15	-	TRBJ2-3	CASSPSVASTDTQYF	TGTGCCAGCTCACCTAGCGTCGCTAGCACAGATACGCAGTATTTT
TRBV7-2	14	-	TRBJ2-7	CASSFPEGFYEQYF	TGTGCCAGCAGCTTTCCAGAGGGGTTCTACGAGCAGTACTTC
TRBV5-1	15	TRBD1	TRBJ1-2	CASSLVLGQGNGYTF	TGCGCCAGCAGCTTGGTCCTGGGACAGGGTAATGGCTACACCTTC